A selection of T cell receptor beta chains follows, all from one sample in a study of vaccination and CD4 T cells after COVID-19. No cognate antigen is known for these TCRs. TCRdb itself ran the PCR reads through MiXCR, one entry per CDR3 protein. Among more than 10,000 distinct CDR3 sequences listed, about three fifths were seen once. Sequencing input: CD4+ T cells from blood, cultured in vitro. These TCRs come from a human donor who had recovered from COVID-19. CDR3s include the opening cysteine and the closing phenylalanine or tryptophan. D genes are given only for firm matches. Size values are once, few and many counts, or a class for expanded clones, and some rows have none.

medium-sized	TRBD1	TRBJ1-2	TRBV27	CASSLVGTGGGYGYTF	TGTGCCAGCAGTTTAGTCGGAACAGGGGGCGGGTATGGCTACACCTTC
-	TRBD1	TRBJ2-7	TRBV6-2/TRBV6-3	CASTLGQQQYF	TGTGCCAGCACCCTGGGACAGCAGCAGTACTTC
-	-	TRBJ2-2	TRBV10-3	CAISGTGGTGELFF	TGTGCCATCAGTGGGACCGGAGGAACCGGGGAGCTGTTTTTT
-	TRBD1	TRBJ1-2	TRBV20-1	CSARDLDRTGGSRGYTF	TGCAGTGCTAGAGATCTCGACCGGACAGGGGGAAGCCGTGGCTACACCTTC
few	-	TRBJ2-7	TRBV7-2	CASSRAYEQYF	TGTGCCAGCAGCAGAGCCTACGAGCAGTACTTC
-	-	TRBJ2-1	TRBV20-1	CSARDGAYGYNEQFF	TGCAGTGCTAGAGATGGCGCGTACGGCTACAATGAGCAGTTCTTC
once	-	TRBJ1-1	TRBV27	CASSLFQGGTEAFF	TGTGCCAGCAGTTTATTTCAGGGAGGCACTGAAGCTTTCTTT
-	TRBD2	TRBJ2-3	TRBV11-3	CASSRGTSGRTDTQYF	TGTGCCAGCAGTCGCGGGACTAGCGGGAGAACAGATACGCAGTATTTT
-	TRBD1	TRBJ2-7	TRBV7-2	CASSPRQGPIYEQYF	TGTGCCAGCAGCCCCCGACAGGGCCCGATCTACGAGCAGTACTTC
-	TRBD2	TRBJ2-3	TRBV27	CASSPTTQRSSGRRDTQYF	TGTGCCAGCAGTCCTACTACCCAGAGGTCGAGCGGGAGAAGAGATACGCAGTATTTT
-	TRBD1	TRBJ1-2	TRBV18	CASSPPPGQNYGYTF	TGTGCCAGCTCACCACCTCCGGGACAGAACTATGGCTACACCTTC
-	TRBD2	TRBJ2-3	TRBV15	CATSYRLAGETDTQYF	TGTGCCACCAGCTACCGACTAGCGGGAGAGACAGATACGCAGTATTTT
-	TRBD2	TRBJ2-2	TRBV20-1	CSAIGLAGPAGTGELFF	TGCAGTGCTATCGGACTAGCGGGACCCGCGGGCACCGGGGAGCTGTTTTTT
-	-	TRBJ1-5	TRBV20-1	CSASLGGLSQPQHF	TGCAGTGCTAGCCTCGGGGGACTCAGCCAGCCCCAGCATTTT
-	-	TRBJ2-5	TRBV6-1	CASSHGLGETQYF	TGTGCCAGCAGTCATGGTTTAGGGGAGACCCAGTACTTC
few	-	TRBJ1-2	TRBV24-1	CATSDFGGDYGYTF	TGTGCCACCAGTGATTTTGGGGGGGACTATGGCTACACCTTC
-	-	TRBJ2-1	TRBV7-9	CASSSYSESSYNEQFF	TGTGCCAGCAGTTCCTACAGCGAGAGCTCCTACAATGAGCAGTTCTTC
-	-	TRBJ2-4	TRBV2	CASRQGYIQYF	TGTGCCAGCAGACAGGGTTACATTCAGTACTTC
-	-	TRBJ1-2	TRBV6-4	CATQGREFNYGYTF	TGTGCCACCCAAGGCCGAGAGTTTAACTATGGCTACACCTTC
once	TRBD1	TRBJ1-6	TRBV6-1	CASQGQGANSPLHF	TGTGCCAGTCAGGGACAGGGTGCTAATTCACCCCTCCACTTT
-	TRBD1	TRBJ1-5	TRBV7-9	CASSWRGRDQPQHF	TGTGCCAGCAGCTGGAGGGGGCGAGATCAGCCCCAGCATTTT
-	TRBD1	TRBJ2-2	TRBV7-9	CASSLEGGTGFSDRELFF	TGTGCCAGCAGCTTAGAGGGGGGGACAGGGTTCTCGGATCGGGAGCTGTTTTTT
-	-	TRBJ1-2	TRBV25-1	CASRRDTAGYTF	TGTGCCAGCAGGCGGGACACGGCGGGCTACACCTTC
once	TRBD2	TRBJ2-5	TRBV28	CASSLAGASAPQETQYF	TGTGCCAGCAGCCTAGCGGGAGCGTCGGCACCCCAAGAGACCCAGTACTTC
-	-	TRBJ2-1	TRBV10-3	CAISEALADNEQFF	TGTGCCATCAGTGAAGCCCTCGCCGACAATGAGCAGTTCTTC
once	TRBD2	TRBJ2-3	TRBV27	CASSFNSLLAGLTDTQYF	TGTGCCAGCAGTTTTAACTCCCTACTAGCGGGCCTAACAGATACGCAGTATTTT
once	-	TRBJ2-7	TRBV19	CASSSTSFYEQYF	TGTGCCAGTAGTTCCACCTCTTTTTACGAGCAGTACTTC
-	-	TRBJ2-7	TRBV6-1	CASTSDNSYEQYF	TGTGCCAGCACCTCGGACAATTCCTACGAGCAGTACTTC